The rows below give T cell receptor beta chains drawn from one sample of a study of T-cell memory formation after mild COVID-19. TCRdb re-called the 5' RACE reads through MiXCR, storing one row per CDR3 protein. The sample carries around 320,000 distinct CDR3 sequences, around 19% recorded once. Input material: PBMCs or a T cell subset sorted from them (not recorded which). The source of these receptors is a man younger than 35 who had mild COVID-19 (a few samples of this study predate the infection). Cell type and time point are not known. Both conserved end residues are part of each CDR3. Each record gives: clone size, J gene, D gene, V gene, CDR3 DNA, CDR3 protein. A D gene is named only where the DNA matches it firmly. The listing skips clone size in some rows; elsewhere it reads once, few, many or a size class.

>few|TRBJ1-3|.|TRBV4-2
TGTGCCAGCAGCCAAGGGAAAGGAAACACCATATATTTT
CASSQGKGNTIYF
>.|TRBJ1-5|.|TRBV6-5
TGTGCCAGCAGTCCCGGGGGGGGGGCCCAGCCCCAGCATTTT
CASSPGGGAQPQHF
>.|TRBJ1-1|.|TRBV29-1
TGCAGCGCTGAGGCAGGGGTATTAGCTGAAGCTTTCTTT
CSAEAGVLAEAFF
>few|TRBJ2-2|.|TRBV18
TGTGCCAGCTCACCATGGGCACCCCAGGAAGGGGAGCTGTTTTTT
CASSPWAPQEGELFF
>.|TRBJ1-2|.|TRBV20-1
TGCAGTGCTAGAGAGCAGGGTTCCTATGGCTACACCTTC
CSAREQGSYGYTF
>.|TRBJ2-1|.|TRBV7-6
TGTGCCAGCAGCTCACTGGGGACCGGTGAGCAGTTCTTC
CASSSLGTGEQFF
>many|TRBJ1-2|TRBD1|TRBV12-3/TRBV12-4
TGTGCCAGCAGTCCGGACAGGTCCTATGGCTACACCTTC
CASSPDRSYGYTF
>.|TRBJ2-1|.|TRBV20-1
TGCAGTGCTAGAGCCAACGGGGGGCCGTCGAGCTCCTACAATGAGCAGTTCTTC
CSARANGGPSSSYNEQFF
>many|TRBJ2-5|TRBD2|TRBV20-1
TGCAGTGCTAGAGATCCTGGGGGAGCGGGGGAGGGAACCCAGTACTTC
CSARDPGGAGEGTQYF
>.|TRBJ2-5|TRBD2|TRBV7-2
TGTGCCAGCAGCTTCCAGCGGGGCCAAGAGACCCAGTACTTC
CASSFQRGQETQYF
>.|TRBJ2-5|.|TRBV6-5
TGTGCCAGCGGTGGGAGTGATCAAGAGACCCAGTACTTC
CASGGSDQETQYF
>few|TRBJ1-1|.|TRBV29-1
TGCAGCGCGCGATACACCTACACTGAAGCTTTCTTT
CSARYTYTEAFF
>.|TRBJ2-3|.|TRBV24-1
TGTGCCACCAGTGTTAAGGGGCCCACAGATACGCAGTATTTT
CATSVKGPTDTQYF
>.|TRBJ1-4|.|TRBV9
TGTGCCAGCAGCGCCCGATTGGGGTTAGGGGATGAAAAACTGTTTTTT
CASSARLGLGDEKLFF
>.|TRBJ1-2|TRBD1|TRBV9
TGTGCCAGCAGCGTGACAGGGGGAAAGGGCTATGGCTACACCTTC
CASSVTGGKGYGYTF
>.|TRBJ2-1|TRBD2|TRBV12-3/TRBV12-4
TGTGCCAGCAGCTACCTAGCGGGGGGGCAGAATGAGCAGTTCTTC
CASSYLAGGQNEQFF